The 30 T cell receptor beta chains below all came from one sample that was sequenced in a study of T cell repertoires in cytomegalovirus infection. These TCRs' antigens remain unknown. Via MiXCR, TCRdb re-called the reads, giving one row per CDR3 protein. Of 700,000 to 850,000 distinct CDR3 sequences in the sample, about 30% are singletons; the top ten hold roughly an eighth. Specimen: cultured CD8+ T cells from PBMCs, collected from culture after CMV antigen stimulation. These receptors all come from a human donor in good health (CMV status not recorded). Some clones in this sample may be carry-over from other donors' samples.

The chain employs TRBV12-3 or TRBV12-4 and TRBJ1-1, with 7 bases that match TRBD1. V lost 6 bases to trimming and J lost 5 bases; unmatched junction nucleotides: 6. The CDR3 length is 13 residues. CDR3 loop: CASRTGTATEAFF. The CDR3 DNA reads TGTGCCAGCAGGACCGGGACAGCGACTGAAGCTTTCTTT.

The rearrangement links TRBV6-1 to TRBJ2-1; 7 positions match TRBD1. In germline, CDR1 is MNHNS, CDR2 SASEGT. V dropped 5 bases and J dropped 0; count of bases not matched to a gene: 7. The CDR3 runs 16 residues. CDR3 bases: TGTGCCAGCAGTTGGACCAGGGACAGCTCCTACAATGAGCAGTTCTTC. Translating it yields CASSWTRDSSYNEQFF.

This clonotype was observed a handful of times. This chain joins TRBV7-9 and TRBJ2-2; D is perhaps TRBD2 (5 bases). This CDR3 is 13 amino acids long. Germline V gene lookup returns CDR1 SEHNR and CDR2 FQNEAQ (reference sequence). The V end lost 5 bases, the J end lost 6 bases, and 10 bases lay between the germline ends. CDR3 in DNA: TGTGCCAGCAGCCGACCCGGGGCCGGGGAGCTGTTTTTT. Its translation is CASSRPGAGELFF.

The chain combines TRBV7-6 with TRBJ2-2; D gene unclear. In germline, CDR1 is SGHVS, CDR2 FNYEAQ. The ends were cut back, 5 bases at V and 8 bases at J, with 15 bases in the middle. This CDR3 has 14 residues. CDR3 sequence: CASSTVMIEGELFF. As DNA, the CDR3 is TGTGCCAGCAGCACCGTTATGATTGAGGGGGAGCTGTTTTTT.

As to this clonotype: Since a much larger clone is just one base distant, this may be a read error. V gene TRBV7-8 combines with J gene TRBJ2-3; 11 bases map to TRBD2. The CDR3 extends over 17 amino acids. Germline V CDR1 and CDR2: SGHVS, FQNEAQ. J gave up 3 bases and V 5 bases, and 10 bases lay outside the gene matches. Here the CDR3 DNA reads TGTGCCAGCAGCGCCTCGGGTAGCGGGGGGGAAACAGATACGCAGTATTTT. Translating gives CASSASGSGGETDTQYF.

V is TRBV12-3 or TRBV12-4 and J is TRBJ2-7; D unclear. This CDR3 contains 14 residues. Between the trimmed V and J ends, which lost 6 bases and 5 bases, there was a span of 17 bases. The CDR3 nucleotides are TGTGCCAGCAGCCCAGAGCAGGTCTACGACGAGCAGTACTTC. Its translation: CASSPEQVYDEQYF.

This clonotype was seen more than once but under ten times. The V gene is TRBV12-3 or TRBV12-4, the J gene TRBJ1-1, with 9 bases lining up with TRBD1. The CDR3 sequence is 15 residues long. V lost 5 bases and J lost 6; bases outside the gene matches: 10. CDR3 loop: CASSMPGQGYPEAFF. The CDR3 bases are TGTGCCAGCAGTATGCCGGGACAGGGTTACCCTGAAGCTTTCTTT.

This chain uses TRBV6-1 with TRBJ2-7; a weak D match, TRBD2 (5 bases). This CDR3 comprises 15 residues. The V end was cut by 3 bases, the J end by 1 base, with 13 bases between. CDR1 and CDR2 from the germline V gene are MNHNS and SASEGT. CDR3 sequence (DNA): TGTGCCAGCAGTGAGTGGTTGGAGCGGTCCTACGAGCAGTACTTC. Translated: CASSEWLERSYEQYF.

This clonotype was detected many times. The chain employs TRBV7-8 and TRBJ2-5, with 7 bases identical to TRBD2. Trimming at V came to 0 bases and at J to 1 base, leaving 2 bases not matched to a gene. The V gene's germline CDR1 is SGHVS and CDR2 FQNEAQ. The CDR3 extends over 15 amino acids. CDR3 protein: CASSLAASGQETQYF. The DNA of the CDR3 is TGTGCCAGCAGCTTAGCGGCTAGCGGCCAAGAGACCCAGTACTTC.

This chain links TRBV5-5 with TRBJ2-7; 7 bases align to TRBD1. Germline V CDR1 and CDR2: SGHKS, YYEKEE (reference sequence). The CDR3 runs 13 residues. Trimming at V came to 0 bases and at J to 10 bases, leaving 7 bases not matched to a gene. This CDR3 reads CASSLGQGALQYF. The CDR3, as DNA: TGTGCCAGCAGCTTGGGACAGGGAGCCCTACAGTACTTC.

This clonotype was seen only a few times. In DNA form, the CDR3 reads TGTGCCAGCAGTTGGAGTAGGCCATCCTACGAGCAGTACGTC. Residues: CASSWSRPSYEQYV. The V gene is TRBV6-2 or TRBV6-3, the J gene TRBJ2-7; D is undetermined. CDR1 and CDR2 (germline): MNHEY, SVGEGT. V was trimmed by 4 bases and J by 1 base, leaving 11 bases between them. The CDR3 consists of 14 residues.

Only a few counts were recorded for this clonotype. The CDR3 spells CASSIGGVVNSPLHF. The DNA of the CDR3 is TGTGCCAGCAGTATCGGAGGGGTAGTGAATTCACCCCTCCACTTT. V gene TRBV27 combines with J gene TRBJ1-6, with D tentatively TRBD1 (5 bases). Trimming pared 5 bases from V and 7 bases from J, leaving 15 bases between. The CDR3 spans 15 residues. From germline, CDR1 is MNHEY and CDR2 SMNVEV (reference sequence).

This clonotype occurred many times. The V call is TRBV7-3, the J call TRBJ1-5; D is perhaps TRBD1 (6 bases). The CDR3 has 17 residues. Germline values: CDR1 SGHTA, CDR2 FQGTGA. Deletions cut 5 bases from V and 4 bases from J, with 21 bases between. CDR3 DNA sequence: TGTGCCAGCAGCATGTTCAACCGGGACATGCTAAATCAGCCCCAGCATTTT. As protein: CASSMFNRDMLNQPQHF.

The sample holds a few counts of this clonotype. The genes are TRBV6-5 and TRBJ2-1; D call uncertain. There are 16 residues in the CDR3. Per germline, CDR1 MNHEY and CDR2 SVGAGI. V was shortened by 2 bases and J by 0 bases, with 11 bases between the two germline ends. The CDR3 spells CASSYTKQSSYNEQFF. The CDR3 DNA follows: TGTGCCAGCAGTTACACTAAACAGAGCTCCTACAATGAGCAGTTCTTC.

The chain recombines TRBV6-1 with TRBJ2-7; 7 bases map to TRBD2. The CDR3 runs to 15 residues. V lost 1 base and J lost 4; bases outside the gene matches: 7. Germline V gene data show CDR1 as MNHNS and CDR2 as SASEGT. The CDR3 DNA sequence: TGTGCCAGCAGTGAAGGGGATTGGGGGGGGTACGAGCAGTACGTC. It translates to CASSEGDWGGYEQYV.

V and J are TRBV7-9 and TRBJ2-1; no definite D call. Per germline, CDR1 SEHNR and CDR2 FQNEAQ (reference sequence). CDR3 size: 17 residues. V was clipped by 5 bases and J by 0 bases, with 17 bases between them. Written as DNA, the CDR3 is TGTGCCAGCAGCGTGCTGGGTAGGGATAGCTCCTACAATGAGCAGTTCTTC. This translates into CASSVLGRDSSYNEQFF.

The sample holds many counts of this clonotype. The rearrangement joins TRBV6-1 to TRBJ2-1, with D perhaps matching TRBD2 (5 bases). This CDR3 has 14 amino acids. CDR1 is MNHNS, CDR2 SASEGT, per germline. Trimming cost V 8 bases and J 6 bases, with 17 bases left between them. CDR3 amino acids: CASGLLRTRNEQFF. In nucleotides, the CDR3 is TGTGCCAGCGGACTGCTTCGTACCCGCAATGAGCAGTTCTTC.

This clonotype was observed at least ten times. The rearrangement uses TRBV7-2 and TRBJ1-2, with 7 nucleotides matching TRBD1. Germline V gene sequence: CDR1 SGHTA, CDR2 FQGNSA. The CDR3 has 14 amino acids. V dropped 4 bases and J dropped 4; count of bases not matched to a gene: 6. CDR3 region: CASSSRDSFYGYTF. DNA for the CDR3: TGTGCCAGCAGCTCCCGGGACAGCTTCTATGGCTACACCTTC.

This clonotype has just a few counts. The chain is built from TRBV27 and TRBJ1-1; D may be TRBD1 (5 bases). The germline V gene encodes CDR1 MNHEY and CDR2 SMNVEV (reference sequence). The CDR3 is made up of 14 amino acids. Trimming pared 2 bases from V and 5 bases from J, leaving 12 bases between. Written as DNA, the CDR3 is TGTGCCAGCAGTTTAGGGCCAGGGTTGACTGAAGCTTTCTTT. It specifies CASSLGPGLTEAFF.

The CDR3 sequence: CASSQDVSSRQFF. For the CDR3, the DNA is TGCGCCAGCAGCCAAGATGTAAGCTCTAGGCAGTTCTTC. The chain uses TRBV4-1 and TRBJ2-1; D is undetermined. The V end lost 0 bases, the J end lost 12 bases, and 12 bases lay between the germline ends. CDR1 is MGHRA, CDR2 YSYEKL, per germline. The CDR3 is 13 amino acids.

The chain joins TRBV7-6 to TRBJ2-2, with 8 bases matching TRBD2. Germline V CDR1 and CDR2: SGHVS, FNYEAQ. V trimming: 2 bases; J trimming: 8 bases; junction bases outside the gene matches: 13. The CDR3 runs 17 residues. CDR3 in amino acids: CASSLPSDGGAAGELFF. DNA for the CDR3: TGTGCCAGCAGCTTACCGTCTGACGGGGGGGCCGCTGGGGAGCTGTTTTTT.

This sequence joins TRBV15 and TRBJ2-1, with a possible D match to TRBD1 (5 bases). Germline-derived CDR1 and CDR2 are LNHNV and YYDKDF (reference sequence). Trimming stripped 5 bases from V and 0 bases from J, with 8 bases between. This CDR3 has 14 amino acids. The DNA of the CDR3 is TGTGCCACCAGCCCGGACACCTCCTACAATGAGCAGTTCTTC. It codes for CATSPDTSYNEQFF.

As for this clonotype: A much larger clone is a single base away; this may be a read error. The J gene is TRBJ2-1, the V gene TRBV6-6; TRBD2 agrees at 11 bases. J lost 4 bases, V lost 2 bases, and 7 bases had no gene match. The germline V gene encodes CDR1 MNHNY and CDR2 SVGAGI (reference sequence). The CDR3 is 17 amino acids. CDR3 in DNA: TGTGCCAGCAGTTACGCCGACCCTAGCGGGGGGTACAATGAGCAGTTCTTC. This gives the protein CASSYADPSGGYNEQFF.

The chain carries TRBV28 and TRBJ1-6; D remains ambiguous. This CDR3 is built from 13 residues. Trimming cost V 8 bases and J 6 bases, with 11 bases left between them. Germline loops: CDR1 MDHEN, CDR2 SYDVKM. CDR3 nucleotide sequence: TGTGCCAGCCTTCCCACGCTTAATTCACCCCTCCACTTT. Protein product: CASLPTLNSPLHF.

The chain has TRBV4-2 and TRBJ2-4, with a weak D call TRBD2 (5 bases). Germline loops: CDR1 LGHNA, CDR2 YNFKEQ. This CDR3 region has 16 residues. The V end lost 0 bases, the J end lost 2 bases, and 11 bases lay between the germline ends. CDR3 region: CASSQDIQDSKNIQYF. The CDR3 DNA reads TGTGCCAGCAGCCAAGATATCCAGGACTCCAAAAACATTCAGTACTTC.

This clonotype was seen once. A much larger clone lies one base from this, so it may be a read error. This CDR3 is missing its conserved last phenylalanine or tryptophan, likely due to a read error. The chain uses TRBV6-6 and TRBJ2-7, with 8 bases lining up with TRBD1. Germline V CDR1 and CDR2: MNHNY, SVGAGI (reference sequence). J gave up 5 bases and V 2 bases, and 2 bases lay outside the gene matches. This CDR3 is 13 amino acids long. For the CDR3, the DNA is TGTGCCAGCAGTTACCTGGACAGGGACGAGCAGTACTCC. Translating gives CASSYLDRDEQYS.

In regard to this clonotype: Just one base apart from a much larger clone, this may be a read error. The chain combines TRBV4-3 with TRBJ1-5; the D is unclear. Looked up from germline, CDR1 is LGHNA and CDR2 is YSLEER. V was pared by 1 base and J by 10 bases, with 17 bases between. The CDR3 contains 15 residues. The CDR3 loop reads CASSQAFSGMHPQHF. CDR3 nucleotides: TGCGCCAGCAGCCAAGCATTTTCGGGGATGCACCCCCAGCATTTT.

This clonotype was seen ten or more times. CDR3 sequence: CASRFGTEYLYGYTF. The CDR3 DNA reads as TGTGCCAGCAGATTTGGGACAGAGTACTTATATGGCTACACCTTC. This rearrangement joins TRBV7-2 to TRBJ1-2, with 7 bases fitting TRBD1. The CDR3 length is 15 residues. Germline lookup yields CDR1 SGHTA and CDR2 FQGNSA. V was clipped by 6 bases and J by 5 bases; unmatched bases: 12.

This clonotype was counted many times. This chain connects TRBV7-6 to TRBJ1-1; D unclear. The CDR3 covers 18 residues. The V end was cut by 1 base, the J end by 1 base, with 19 bases between. Germline V lookup: CDR1 SGHVS, CDR2 FNYEAQ. The CDR3 sequence: CASSLDFPVSKKNTEAFF. CDR3 in DNA: TGTGCCAGCAGCTTAGATTTTCCGGTTTCAAAGAAGAACACTGAAGCTTTCTTT.

The chain has TRBV5-6 and TRBJ1-5; D not certain. Germline V gives CDR1 SGHDT, CDR2 YYEEEE. Trimming removed 0 bases at V and 3 bases at J, with 10 bases between. The CDR3 contains 15 residues. The CDR3 DNA is TGTGCCAGCAGCTTGGCGCCGGCTCCCAATCAGCCCCAGCATTTT. Amino acid sequence: CASSLAPAPNQPQHF.